This T cell receptor beta chain was identified during a study of Graves' ophthalmopathy and Graves' hyperthyroidism. The study, taken as a whole, reports: In blood appeared most of the expanded thyroid clonotypes whose frequency exceeded 0.001.

The authors amplified TCR beta CDR3 regions, and they did so from RNA transcripts for repertoire sequencing. First-round RT-PCR used HTBI primers; second-round multiplex PCR followed. TCRdb processed the multiplex PCR reads anew with MiXCR; each CDR3 protein has one entry. The table includes roughly 700,000 distinct CDR3 sequences, 40% detected once. Comments on this clonotype: Its target is unknown.

The germline CDR1 and CDR2 sequences are SGHDT and YYEEEE. The V gene lost 4 bases and the J gene lost 6 bases, with 13 bases spanning the gap. The CDR3 spans 13 residues. As diagnostic evidence, clinical symptoms, serum thyroxine, TRAb, thyroid ultrasound and orbital computed tomography were relied upon. This chain connects TRBV5-6 to TRBJ1-1; D unresolved. Sample: peripheral blood. The clonotype was recovered from an adult man with Graves' ophthalmopathy. The CDR3 sequence is CASSGGPGAEAFF. The CDR3 DNA follows: TGTGCCAGCAGCGGAGGTCCCGGGGCTGAAGCTTTCTTT.